This T cell receptor beta chain was sequenced for a study of control samples from healthy donors and cancer patients. Per the germline V gene, CDR1 is SGHTA and CDR2 is FQGTGA. V was shortened by 1 base and J by 2 bases, with 6 bases between the two germline ends. The CDR3 is 15 amino acids. Some clones are missing from TCRdb's copy, which holds only in-frame ones; the method was immunoSEQ multiplex PCR. The sample lists about 230,000 clones, more than 65% occurring once. What was sequenced was PBMCs. The clonotype comes from a woman between 55 and 75 years old with lung cancer. This rearrangement joins TRBV7-3 to TRBJ2-6, with D possibly matching TRBD2 (6 bases). Written as DNA, the CDR3 is TGTGCCAGCAGCTTAAGGGAGGCTGGGGCCAACGTCCTGACTTTC. Translation gives CASSLREAGANVLTF.